The rows below give T cell receptor beta chains drawn from one sample of a study of blood T cell repertoires in COVID-19. The table came from immunoSEQ multiplex PCR; TCRdb's copy has only in-frame clones and leaves some out. The sample lists about 240,000 clones, roughly four fifths seen once, with around 12% in the top ten. Material: peripheral blood. These receptors were collected from a woman aged 55-75 years with active or convalescent COVID-19. The CDR3 runs from the conserved cysteine through the conserved F or W. D genes are given only for firm matches.

V	length	J	D	DNA	CDR3
TRBV10-3	14	TRBJ2-5	TRBD2	TGTGCCATCAGTGAGTTTGCGGGGGAAGAGACCCAGTACTTC	CAISEFAGEETQYF
TRBV24-1	16	TRBJ2-2	TRBD2	TGTGCCACCAGTGATAGCGGCGGGGGGGCCACCGGGGAGCTGTTTTTT	CATSDSGGGATGELFF
TRBV6-6	16	TRBJ2-7	TRBD1	TGTGCCAGCAGTTACATCCTCGGGACAGGGTCCTACGAGCAGTACTTC	CASSYILGTGSYEQYF
TRBV6-5	15	TRBJ2-7	TRBD1	TGTGCCAGCAGTTACTCTGCACAGGGGGGCCACGAGCAGTACTTC	CASSYSAQGGHEQYF
TRBV9	15	TRBJ1-6	.	TGTGCCAGCAGCGATCCGGGACACCTTAATTCACCCCTCCACTTT	CASSDPGHLNSPLHF
TRBV5-1	14	TRBJ1-1	.	TGCGCCAGCAGCTCACAGGCTTTGAACACTGAAGCTTTCTTT	CASSSQALNTEAFF
TRBV10-3	15	TRBJ1-2	.	TGTGCCATCACCCGGACAGCCGAGACCCTCTATGGCTACACCTTC	CAITRTAETLYGYTF
TRBV6-2/TRBV6-3	14	TRBJ2-7	.	TGTGCCAGCAGCCCACATCCCACCTTCTACGAGCAGTACTTC	CASSPHPTFYEQYF
TRBV6-5	14	TRBJ1-5	.	TGTGCCAGCATCAATTCGGAGAGCAATCAGCCCCAGCATTTT	CASINSESNQPQHF
TRBV4-1	14	TRBJ1-2	TRBD1	TGCGCCAGCAGCCCCCGGACAGGGGACTATGGCTACACCTTC	CASSPRTGDYGYTF
TRBV21-1	19	TRBJ2-7	.	TGTGCCAGCAGCAAAGATTGGGTAACACGACGGGTCATCTCCTACGAGCAGTACTTC	CASSKDWVTRRVISYEQYF